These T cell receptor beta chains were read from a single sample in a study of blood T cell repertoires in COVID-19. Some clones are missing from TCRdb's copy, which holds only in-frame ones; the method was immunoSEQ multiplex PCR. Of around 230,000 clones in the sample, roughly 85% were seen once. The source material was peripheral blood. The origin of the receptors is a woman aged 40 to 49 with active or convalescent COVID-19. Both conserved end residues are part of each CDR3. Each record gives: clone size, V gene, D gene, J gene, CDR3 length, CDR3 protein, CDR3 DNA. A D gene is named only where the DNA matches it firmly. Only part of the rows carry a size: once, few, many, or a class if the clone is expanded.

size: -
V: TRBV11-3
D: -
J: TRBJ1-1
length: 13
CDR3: CASGAGANTEAFF
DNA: TGTGCCAGCGGGGCGGGGGCGAACACTGAAGCTTTCTTT

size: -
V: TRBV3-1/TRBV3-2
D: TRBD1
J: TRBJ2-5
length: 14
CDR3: CASSQDTGGETQYF
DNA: TGTGCCAGCAGCCAAGATACAGGGGGAGAGACCCAGTACTTC

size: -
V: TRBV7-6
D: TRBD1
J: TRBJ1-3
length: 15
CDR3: CASSWDSNSGNTIYF
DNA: TGTGCCAGCAGCTGGGACAGTAACTCTGGAAACACCATATATTTT

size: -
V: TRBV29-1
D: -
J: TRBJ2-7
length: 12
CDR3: CSATDRGYEQYF
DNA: TGCAGCGCCACCGACCGGGGCTACGAGCAGTACTTC

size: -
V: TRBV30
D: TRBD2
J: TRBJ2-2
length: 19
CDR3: CAWSPIWGTSGKNTGELFF
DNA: TGTGCCTGGAGTCCAATCTGGGGGACTAGCGGCAAGAACACCGGGGAGCTGTTTTTT

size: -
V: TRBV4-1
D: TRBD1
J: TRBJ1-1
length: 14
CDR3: CASSQDAGGTEAFF
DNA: TGCGCCAGCAGCCAAGATGCAGGGGGAACTGAAGCTTTCTTT

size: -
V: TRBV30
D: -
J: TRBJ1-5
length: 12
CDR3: CAWTGPNQPQHF
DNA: TGTGCCTGGACAGGGCCCAATCAGCCCCAGCATTTT

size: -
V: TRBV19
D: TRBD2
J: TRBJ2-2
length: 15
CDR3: CASRKTSGGTGELFF
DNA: TGTGCCAGTAGAAAGACTAGCGGGGGTACCGGGGAGCTGTTTTTT

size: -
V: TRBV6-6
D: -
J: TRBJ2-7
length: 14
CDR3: CASSDRQPTYEQYF
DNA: TGTGCCAGCAGTGACAGACAGCCGACCTACGAGCAGTACTTC

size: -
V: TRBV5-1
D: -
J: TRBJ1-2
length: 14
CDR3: CASRRREENYGYTF
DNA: TGCGCCAGCAGAAGAAGGGAGGAAAACTATGGCTACACCTTC

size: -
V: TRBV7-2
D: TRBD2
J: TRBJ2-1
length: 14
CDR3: CASSLELAGREQFF
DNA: TGTGCCAGCAGCTTAGAACTAGCGGGACGCGAGCAGTTCTTC

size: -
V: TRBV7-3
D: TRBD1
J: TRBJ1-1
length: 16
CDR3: CASSPRDRGWNTEAFF
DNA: TGTGCCAGCAGCCCGAGGGACAGGGGGTGGAACACTGAAGCTTTCTTT

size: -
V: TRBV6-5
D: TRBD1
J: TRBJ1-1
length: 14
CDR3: CASSPTGMNTEAFF
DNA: TGTGCCAGCAGTCCGACAGGGATGAACACTGAAGCTTTCTTT

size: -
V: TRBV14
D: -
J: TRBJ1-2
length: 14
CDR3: CASSHSPSPFGYTF
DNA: TGTGCCAGCAGCCATTCCCCGAGCCCCTTCGGCTACACCTTC

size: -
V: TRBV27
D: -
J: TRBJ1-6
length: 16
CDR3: CASSSLWGRLGTPLHF
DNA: TGTGCCAGCAGTTCCCTTTGGGGCCGCCTAGGGACACCCCTCCACTTT

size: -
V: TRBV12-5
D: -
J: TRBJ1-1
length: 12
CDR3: CASGPQNTEAFF
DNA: TGTGCTAGTGGTCCCCAGAACACTGAAGCTTTCTTT

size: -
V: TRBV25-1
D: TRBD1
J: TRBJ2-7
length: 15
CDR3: CASSGSDRTPNEQYF
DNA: TGTGCCAGCAGTGGGTCGGACAGGACCCCCAACGAGCAGTACTTC

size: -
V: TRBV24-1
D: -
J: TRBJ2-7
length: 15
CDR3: CATQRGGRGAYEQYF
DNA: TGTGCCACCCAACGAGGGGGAAGGGGAGCCTACGAGCAGTACTTC

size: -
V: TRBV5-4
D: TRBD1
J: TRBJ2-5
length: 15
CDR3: CASSVDRGNQETQYF
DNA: TGTGCCAGCAGCGTGGACAGGGGTAACCAAGAGACCCAGTACTTC

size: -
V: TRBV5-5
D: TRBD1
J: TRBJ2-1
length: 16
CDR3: CASSPHPDRVGDEQFF
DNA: TGTGCCAGCAGCCCACATCCAGACAGGGTAGGGGATGAGCAGTTCTTC

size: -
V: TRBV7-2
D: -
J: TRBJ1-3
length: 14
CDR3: CASSPGWVGNTIYF
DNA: TGTGCCAGCAGCCCCGGGTGGGTGGGAAACACCATATATTTT

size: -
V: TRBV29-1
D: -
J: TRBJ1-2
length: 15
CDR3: CSAGGVAGRNYGYTF
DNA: TGCAGCGCCGGCGGGGTTGCAGGGCGGAACTATGGCTACACCTTC

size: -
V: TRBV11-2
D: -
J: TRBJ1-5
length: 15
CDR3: CASSLDLLSNQPQHF
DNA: TGTGCCAGCAGCTTAGATCTTCTTAGCAATCAGCCCCAGCATTTT

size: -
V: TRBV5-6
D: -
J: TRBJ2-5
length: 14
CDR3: CASSLTSGVKTQYF
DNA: TGTGCCAGCAGCTTGACTTCAGGGGTAAAGACCCAGTACTTC

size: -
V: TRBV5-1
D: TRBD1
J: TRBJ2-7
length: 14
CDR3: CASSLGTGAYEQYF
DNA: TGCGCCAGCAGCTTAGGGACAGGGGCCTACGAGCAGTACTTC

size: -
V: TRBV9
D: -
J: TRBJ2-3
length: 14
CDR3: CASSVGLNTDTQYF
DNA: TGTGCCAGCAGCGTAGGACTAAACACAGATACGCAGTATTTT

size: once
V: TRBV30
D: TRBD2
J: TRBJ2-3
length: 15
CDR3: CAWSIPGGGIDTQYF
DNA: TGTGCCTGGAGTATCCCCGGGGGGGGTATTGATACGCAGTATTTT

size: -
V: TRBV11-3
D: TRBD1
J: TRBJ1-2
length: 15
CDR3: CASSPGPGGESGYTF
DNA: TGTGCCAGCAGCCCCGGTCCAGGGGGTGAGTCTGGCTACACCTTC

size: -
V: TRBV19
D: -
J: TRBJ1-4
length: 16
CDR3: CASSIRVGGTNEKLFF
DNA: TGTGCCAGTAGTATAAGAGTCGGGGGGACGAATGAAAAACTGTTTTTT

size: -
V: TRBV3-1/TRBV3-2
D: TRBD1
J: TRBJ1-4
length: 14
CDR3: CASSQNSQGDSVFF
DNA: TGTGCCAGCAGCCAAAATTCACAGGGGGATTCTGTGTTTTTT

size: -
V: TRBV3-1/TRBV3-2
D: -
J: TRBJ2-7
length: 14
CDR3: CASAPRGDGGQMYF
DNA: TGTGCCAGCGCGCCCCGGGGGGACGGGGGGCAAATGTACTTC

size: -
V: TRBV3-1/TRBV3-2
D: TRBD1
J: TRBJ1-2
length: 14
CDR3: CASSQGQGATGYTF
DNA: TGTGCCAGCAGCCAAGGACAGGGGGCGACTGGCTACACCTTC

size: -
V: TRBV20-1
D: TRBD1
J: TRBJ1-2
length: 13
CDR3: CSAGGTGRVGYTF
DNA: TGCAGTGCTGGTGGGACAGGGAGAGTTGGCTACACCTTC

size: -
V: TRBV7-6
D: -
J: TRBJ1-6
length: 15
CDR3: CASSLVPEESSPLHF
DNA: TGTGCCAGCAGCTTAGTTCCGGAGGAGTCTTCACCCCTCCACTTT

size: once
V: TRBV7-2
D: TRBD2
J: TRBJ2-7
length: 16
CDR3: CASSSPTGGSSYEQYF
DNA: TGTGCCAGCAGCTCCCCCACCGGCGGGAGCTCCTACGAGCAGTACTTC

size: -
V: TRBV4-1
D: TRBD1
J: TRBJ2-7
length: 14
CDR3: CASSPWTGTYEQYF
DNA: TGCGCCAGCAGCCCCTGGACAGGTACCTACGAGCAGTACTTC

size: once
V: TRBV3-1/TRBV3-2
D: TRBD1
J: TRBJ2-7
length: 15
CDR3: CASSQKGQANYEQYF
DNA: TGTGCCAGCAGCCAAAAAGGACAGGCGAACTACGAGCAGTACTTC

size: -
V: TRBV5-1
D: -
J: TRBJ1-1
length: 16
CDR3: CASSLWGRQKNTEAFF
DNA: TGCGCCAGCAGCTTGTGGGGTCGACAGAAAAACACTGAAGCTTTCTTT

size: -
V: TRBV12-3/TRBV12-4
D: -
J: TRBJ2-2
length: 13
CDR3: CASREGIPGELFF
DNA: TGTGCCAGCAGAGAGGGCATCCCCGGGGAGCTGTTTTTT

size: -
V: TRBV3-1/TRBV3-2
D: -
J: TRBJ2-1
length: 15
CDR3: CASSQGGTWFDEQFF
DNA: TGTGCCAGCAGCCAAGGCGGGACGTGGTTCGATGAGCAGTTCTTC

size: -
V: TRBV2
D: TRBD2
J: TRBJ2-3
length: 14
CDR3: CASSVPGRIHTQYF
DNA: TGTGCCAGCAGTGTACCCGGGAGGATACATACGCAGTATTTT

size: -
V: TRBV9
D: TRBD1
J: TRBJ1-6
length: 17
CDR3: CASNVGGTGGLDSPLHF
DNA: TGTGCCAGCAACGTAGGGGGGACAGGGGGCCTAGACTCACCCCTCCACTTT

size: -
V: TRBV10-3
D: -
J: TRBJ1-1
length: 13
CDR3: CAIAGSLNTEAFF
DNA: TGTGCCATCGCGGGCAGTCTGAACACTGAAGCTTTCTTT

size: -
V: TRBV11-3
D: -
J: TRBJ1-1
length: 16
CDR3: CASSLTLRARRTEAFF
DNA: TGTGCCAGCAGCTTAACGCTGCGGGCCCGACGAACTGAAGCTTTCTTT

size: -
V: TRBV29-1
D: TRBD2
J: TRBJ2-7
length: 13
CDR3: CSVGASGLREQYF
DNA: TGCAGCGTTGGGGCTAGCGGCCTACGGGAGCAGTACTTC